The clone carrying this T cell receptor (beta chain) was picked up many times. Antigen unknown. Each donor gave around 9.3 milliliters of peripheral blood. Next came a second PCR, run for roughly 6 to 11 cycles, which used a sample-barcoded 5' primer along with a J-beta primer mix. TCRdb itself ran the 5' RACE reads through MiXCR, one entry per CDR3 protein. This sample has 720,000 or so distinct CDR3 sequences, with less than 45% found just once. These data are taken from a study of blood T cells in healthy people across ages. Points from the study as a whole: Roughly linear declines in TCR beta diversity per million T cells occurred with age. It was held that the diversity estimates obtained from one million T cells were underestimates.

CDR3 length: 15 residues. Trimming removed 6 bases from V and 5 bases from J, with 20 bases in between. CDR1 ENHRY and CDR2 SYGVKD come from the germline V gene. The receptor was derived from a man older than 75 in good health. The sequenced material came from blood. The V gene is TRBV10-3, the J gene TRBJ2-7; no definite D call. The DNA of the CDR3 is TGTGCCATCAGGGTTCTGCCGGGTCGAGGTAACGAGCAGTACTTC. Translation gives CAIRVLPGRGNEQYF.